This T cell receptor (beta chain) was recorded in a study of blood T cell repertoires in COVID-19. Here immunoSEQ multiplex PCR was the method, and the copy in TCRdb shows in-frame clones only, minus some. The data hold about 210,000 clones, with over 75% observed a single time. Sequences were obtained from peripheral blood. The clonotype comes from a woman between 35 and 50 years old with acute or convalescent COVID-19.

CDR3 sequence: CASSTDRGFEAFF. In DNA form, the CDR3 reads TGTGCCAGCAGCACCGACAGGGGCTTTGAAGCTTTCTTT. The chain joins TRBV7-8 to TRBJ1-1; 8 bases match TRBD1. The CDR3 length is 13 residues. CDR1 is SGHVS, CDR2 FQNEAQ, per germline. Trimming cost V 5 bases and J 7 bases; bases outside gene matches: 6. Variable domain in full (rest from reference TRBV7-8 and TRBJ1-1): GAGVSQSPRYKVAKRGQDVALRCDPISGHVSLFWYQQALGQGPEFLTYFQNEAQLDKSGLPSDRFFAERPEGSVSTLKIQRTQQEDSAVYLCASSTDRGFEAFFGQGTRLTVV.